The present TCR beta chain was sequenced within a study of OX40 agonist ivuxolimab in advanced cancers. Study-wide context: The dose-escalation cohort had hepatocellular carcinoma, melanoma, renal cell or head and neck cancer. Participants could have had prior anti-PD-1, anti-PD-L1 or anti-CTLA-4 therapy, and around 40% had some.

The CDR3 spans 13 residues. Trimming cost V 3 bases and J 10 bases; bases outside gene matches: 4. From germline, CDR1 is GTSNPN and CDR2 SVGIG (reference sequence). Notes on this clone: Antigen: not known.

Regarding the study as a whole: Among some nonresponders, normalized T-cell clonal expansion was also low.

Some clones are missing from TCRdb's copy, which holds only in-frame ones; the method was immunoSEQ multiplex PCR. This sample has fewer than 85,000 clones, with roughly 80% found just once. This sequence was found in an adult with an advanced solid tumor such as melanoma, head and neck, liver or kidney cancer. The source material was CD4+ or CD8+ T cells sorted from blood, sampled in a trial of the OX40 agonist ivuxolimab. The genes are TRBV30 and TRBJ1-6; 9 bases agree with TRBD1. CDR3 coding DNA: TGTGCCTGGAGCGGGACAGGGAGCTCACCCCTCCACTTT. Translation: CAWSGTGSSPLHF.